The 14 T cell receptor beta chains presented below share a single source sample, sequenced in a study of blood T cell repertoires in COVID-19. The data were produced by immunoSEQ multiplex PCR, yet TCRdb's version contains in-frame clones alone and is incomplete. The sample gives around 310,000 clones, under 90% of which show up once; roughly a tenth is in the top ten. The sequencing sample was made of PBMCs or T cells enriched from blood (not recorded which). Receptors were obtained from a woman aged 25 to 39 who had recovered from COVID-19.

This clone was seen once. The chain carries TRBV27 and TRBJ1-2, with 9 bases that match TRBD1. There are 14 residues in the CDR3. Germline trimming cut 8 bases from V and 8 bases from J; bases unmatched to any gene: 12. Per germline, CDR1 MNHEY and CDR2 SMNVEV (reference sequence). The CDR3 is CASGSDRGTRGYTF. Written as DNA, the CDR3 is TGTGCCAGCGGCTCGGACAGGGGAACTCGGGGCTACACCTTC.

This clone has only one observation. J is TRBJ2-7 and V is TRBV28; 7 bases match TRBD2. The junction had 7 bases not matched to a gene; V was cut back by 6 bases and J by 2 bases. Germline values: CDR1 MDHEN, CDR2 SYDVKM. This CDR3 contains 14 residues. CDR3 residues: CASRSGLPPYEQYF. The CDR3, as DNA: TGTGCCAGCAGGTCGGGACTACCTCCCTACGAGCAGTACTTC.

J is TRBJ2-2 and V is TRBV24-1; possible D gene TRBD2, 5 bases. The CDR3 has 14 residues. CDR1 KGHDR and CDR2 SFDVKD come from the germline V gene. Trimming removed 12 bases at V and 4 bases at J, with 17 bases between. The CDR3 DNA is TGTGCCTGCAGTGGTCGGGGTACCACCGGGGAGCTGTTTTTT. Its translation is CACSGRGTTGELFF.

The chain is built from TRBV11-2 and TRBJ2-7; perhaps TRBD2 as D (5 bases). With 1 base removed from V and 4 bases from J, the gap between germline ends came to 17 bases. From germline, CDR1 is SGHAT and CDR2 FQNNGV. The CDR3 has 16 residues. CDR3: CASSLGLGELLYEQYF. CDR3 in DNA: TGTGCCAGCAGCTTAGGCCTCGGGGAGCTCCTTTACGAGCAGTACTTC.

CDR3 residues: CASSFTGPGLAGLNTQYF. The CDR3 DNA reads TGTGCCAGCAGCTTCACAGGCCCGGGACTAGCGGGACTAAATACCCAGTACTTC. The chain has TRBV7-2 and TRBJ2-5; 13 bases match TRBD2. With 3 bases clipped from V and 8 bases from J, the junction kept 15 bases outside the gene matches. Germline V gene lookup returns CDR1 SGHTA and CDR2 FQGNSA. The CDR3 is 18 residues long.

The chain uses TRBV27 and TRBJ2-7, with 8 bases fitting TRBD2. Per germline, CDR1 MNHEY and CDR2 SMNVEV (reference sequence). The CDR3 extends over 16 amino acids. The J segment lost 3 bases and the V segment lost 7 bases, leaving 14 bases of the junction unmatched. CDR3 sequence reads: CASTPWGAGEFYEQYF. The CDR3 DNA follows: TGTGCCAGCACCCCCTGGGGAGCGGGAGAATTCTACGAGCAGTACTTC.

The rearrangement links TRBV7-8 to TRBJ2-1, with 7 bases matching TRBD2. In germline, CDR1 is SGHVS, CDR2 FQNEAQ. The CDR3 sequence is 15 residues long. With 3 bases clipped from V and 3 bases from J, the junction kept 5 bases outside the gene matches. The chain's CDR3 is CASSFGTKLYNEQFF. CDR3 nucleotide sequence: TGTGCCAGCAGCTTCGGGACTAAACTCTACAATGAGCAGTTCTTC.

This clone was recorded once. The V gene is TRBV28, the J gene TRBJ1-1; 7 bases match TRBD1. The CDR3 spans 15 residues. With V trimmed by 3 bases and J by 2 bases, 6 bases remained unmatched. Germline CDR1 and CDR2: MDHEN and SYDVKM. The CDR3 bases are TGTGCCAGCAGTTTCCGACAGGGAGGAAACACTGAAGCTTTCTTT. Amino acids: CASSFRQGGNTEAFF.

The chain is built from TRBV3-1 (or the pseudogene TRBV3-2) and TRBJ2-7; TRBD2 matches 7 bases. Losses at the gene ends were 1 base for V and 2 bases for J; bases not matched to a gene: 5. The CDR3 loop spans 15 amino acids. Germline values: CDR1 LGHDT, CDR2 YNNKEL (reference sequence). The CDR3 here is CASSQAWGGAYEQYF. In DNA, the CDR3 is TGTGCCAGCAGCCAAGCCTGGGGGGGGGCCTACGAGCAGTACTTC.

This clone was recorded once. The genes are TRBV9 and TRBJ2-5; TRBD1 matches 8 bases. This CDR3 region has 15 residues. Trimming took 1 base from V and 3 from J; bases not matched to a gene: 5. Germline V CDR1 and CDR2: SGDLS, YYNGEE. CDR3 residues: CASSVQGAREETQYF. In DNA form, the CDR3 reads TGTGCCAGCAGCGTACAGGGGGCGCGGGAAGAGACCCAGTACTTC.

The chain recombines TRBV2 with TRBJ1-2, with a weak D call TRBD1 (6 bases). This CDR3 contains 13 residues. The germline V and J ends were trimmed by 6 bases and 2 bases, with 10 bases remaining between them. CDR1 and CDR2 (germline): SNHLY, FYNNEI. CDR3 loop: CASRATGNYGYTF. The DNA of the CDR3 is TGTGCCAGCAGAGCAACAGGGAACTATGGCTACACCTTC.

The chain combines TRBV29-1 with TRBJ2-5; D not certain. CDR1 and CDR2 from the germline V gene are SQVTM and ANQGSEA. Trimming took off 2 bases at V and 1 base at J, with 5 bases between the two ends. This CDR3 contains 12 residues. In nucleotides, the CDR3 is TGCAGCGTTGAATCCAGCCAAGAGACCCAGTACTTC. It encodes CSVESSQETQYF.

This chain joins TRBV7-2 and TRBJ1-4, with D perhaps matching TRBD1 (6 bases). Germline V gives CDR1 SGHTA, CDR2 FQGNSA. V lost 2 bases to trimming and J lost 10 bases, with 17 bases between them. The CDR3 contains 15 residues. For the CDR3, the DNA is TGTGCCAGCAGCTTATCATCTGGCAGGGGCGGAAAACTGTTTTTT. Its translation is CASSLSSGRGGKLFF.

The chain carries TRBV2 and TRBJ2-5; the match to TRBD1 covers 7 bases. Looked up from germline, CDR1 is SNHLY and CDR2 is FYNNEI. V lost 2 bases, J lost 5 bases, and 11 bases stayed unmatched. This CDR3 comprises 16 residues. CDR3 coding DNA: TGTGCCAGCAGTGAAAACTTACAGGGGTTTTGGGAGACCCAGTACTTC. Its protein is CASSENLQGFWETQYF.